A single sample is the source of the 6 T cell receptor beta chains below, sequenced in a study of beta chain features in type 1 diabetes. The isolated RNA, all of it, was reverse transcribed, so expressed TCRB transcripts were what got sequenced. Assay used: immunoSEQ multiplex PCR; TCRdb lists only in-frame clones, some missing. The sample shows hundreds of thousands of clones, roughly 14% of them seen only once. Sequencing was carried out using naive CD4+ T cells from blood. Receptors originate from a man aged 25-40 years in good health.

This clone came up a few times. CDR3 region: CASSQDSANSYNEQFF. The CDR3 DNA reads TGTGCCAGCAGCCAAGATTCGGCTAACTCCTACAATGAGCAGTTCTTC. This chain connects TRBV4-2 to TRBJ2-1; D is uncertain. Germline CDR1 is LGHNA and CDR2 is YNFKEQ. The CDR3 has 16 amino acids. Trimming removed 0 bases from V and 0 bases from J, with 9 bases in between.

This clone was observed once. The genes are TRBV27 and TRBJ2-1, with TRBD2 matching 10 bases. CDR3 length: 15 residues. The V gene's germline CDR1 is MNHEY and CDR2 SMNVEV (reference sequence). V gave up 6 bases and J gave up 8 bases; unmatched junction bases: 10. The CDR3 nucleotides are TGTGCCAGCAGGGAACTAGCGGGGTATCGATATGAGCAGTTCTTC. Amino acid sequence: CASRELAGYRYEQFF.

CDR3 sequence: CASGLGLRGNIQYF. The CDR3 DNA follows: TGTGCTAGTGGTCTCGGTCTAAGGGGAAACATTCAGTACTTC. V gene TRBV12-5 combines with J gene TRBJ2-4; a weak D match, TRBD1 (5 bases). This CDR3 has 14 amino acids. Germline V CDR1 and CDR2: LGHNT, FRNRAP. V shed 5 bases and J shed 6 bases, with 14 bases lying between them.

The rearrangement links TRBV4-3 to TRBJ2-1, with D possibly matching TRBD2 (5 bases). Trimming cost V 4 bases and J 6 bases, with 13 bases left between them. The CDR3 totals 14 residues. Per germline, CDR1 LGHNA and CDR2 YSLEER. CDR3 in DNA: TGCGCCAGCAGCCCAGTTATTCGGGGCAATGAGCAGTTCTTC. This encodes CASSPVIRGNEQFF.

The chain links TRBV9 to TRBJ2-2; 10 nucleotides line up with TRBD2. CDR3 length: 16 amino acids. Germline assignment: CDR1 SGDLS and CDR2 YYNGEE. J gave up 5 bases and V 0 bases, and 4 bases lay outside the gene matches. The CDR3, as DNA: TGTGCCAGCAGCGTAGGGGTAGCGGGAGGAACCGGGGAGCTGTTTTTT. It specifies CASSVGVAGGTGELFF.

The chain couples TRBV5-1 to TRBJ2-2; a possible D gene is TRBD2 (5 bases). CDR1 SGHRS and CDR2 YFSETQ come from the germline V gene. V lost 0 bases to trimming and J lost 6 bases, with 9 bases between them. This CDR3 comprises 14 residues. CDR3 nucleotides: TGCGCCAGCAGCTTGGCGGGAATATCCGGGGAGCTGTTTTTT. It is translated as CASSLAGISGELFF.